This T cell receptor beta chain appears in the sequencing data of a study of shared clonotypes between healthy human individuals. Overall study context: The study enrolled two women and a few men aged 18 to 49.

Germline V lookup: CDR1 SEHNR, CDR2 FQNEAQ (reference sequence). The ends were cut back, 3 bases at V and 1 base at J, with 14 bases in the middle. The CDR3 sequence is 16 residues long. Naive CD45RA+ and memory CD45RA-negative subsets were split from CD4+ cells. The protocol was immunoSEQ multiplex PCR, while the TCRdb copy is restricted to in-frame clones and leaves out a portion. In the table there are over a million clones, about 84% of which are singletons. The chain uses TRBV7-9 and TRBJ2-3; possibly TRBD1 for D (6 bases). This TCR was sampled from a young man in good health. Some clones in this sample may be carry-over from other donors' samples. The sequencing input was memory CD4+ T cells from PBMCs. Specified subset: CD45RA-negative fraction. The chain's CDR3 is CASSFRSGVGTDTQYF. For the CDR3, the DNA is TGTGCCAGCAGCTTTAGGTCAGGGGTGGGCACAGATACGCAGTATTTT.